This T cell receptor (beta chain) was captured in a study of blood T cell repertoires in COVID-19. As for the study in general: The United States, Italy and Spain supplied acute and convalescent COVID-19 samples. PBMCs, B-cell-depleted T cells, or T cells provided the cDNA or gDNA that made up the material.

Patients of the Seattle cohort, enrolled during active infection, were followed longitudinally. This clone occurred a few times. Libraries were prepared by immunoSEQ multiplex PCR; TCRdb keeps only in-frame clonotypes and omits some of them. The sample shows roughly 110,000 clones, around 78% of them seen only once. Sequencing input: peripheral blood. The sequence was obtained from a man older than 75 with COVID-19, enrolled during active disease.

CDR3 in amino acids: CASSSPGGGANVLTF. In nucleotides, the CDR3 is TGTGCCAGCAGCTCCCCCGGAGGGGGGGCCAACGTCCTGACTTTC. The V and J genes are TRBV5-4 and TRBJ2-6; weak D call: TRBD2 (6 bases). Trimming took 3 bases from V and 4 from J, leaving 11 bases between them. The CDR3 runs 15 residues. CDR1 is SGHNT and CDR2 is YYREEE in the germline V gene (reference sequence).